The clone carrying this TCR beta chain was counted once. Its antigen remains unidentified. Assay runs were performed at deep level. TCRdb's table, derived via immunoSEQ multiplex PCR, lists solely in-frame clones and lacks some. The sample lists about 590,000 clones; about 95% were seen once. V was pared by 3 bases and J by 3 bases, with 12 bases between. CDR3 length equals 15 residues. From germline, CDR1 is WNHNN and CDR2 SYGVQD (reference sequence). The data were obtained in a study of shared clonotypes between healthy human individuals. Selected positively for CCR7 and CD45RO-negative, naive CD8 cells excluded terminally differentiated effector memory CD45RA+ cells. Donation came from healthy HIV-negative adults that had no recent acute infections or vaccinations. Study outcomes and limitations: Naive CD4 clonotypes were shared across a handful of donors at 4% to 5%.

This TCR was recovered from a woman between 25 and 40 years old in good health. The chain has TRBV10-1 and TRBJ2-1; D is uncertain. The sample comprised naive CD8+ T cells sorted from blood. The CDR3 bases are TGCGCCAGCAGTGACCCTTTTATGGACTACAATGAGCAGTTCTTC. Its translation is CASSDPFMDYNEQFF.